The sequence of this T cell receptor (beta chain) was determined in a study of blood T cell repertoires in COVID-19. Overall study: Sites across the United States, Italy and Spain contributed samples from acute and convalescent COVID-19. PBMCs, B-cell-depleted T cells, or T cells provided the cDNA or gDNA that made up the material.

Study processing details: Nucleated cell number was recorded as an estimate derived from reference gene primer amplification. The method was immunoSEQ multiplex PCR; TCRdb's version includes in-frame clones alone and lacks a portion of them. For V, J and clone size, that table is used; D and trimming come from the DNA. This table holds roughly 200,000 clones, 87% found once. The sequencing sample was made of peripheral blood. The receptor's source is a man in his 60s who had recovered from COVID-19.

DNA for the CDR3: TGTGCCAGCAGCCAAGTTCATTCAGGGGAGTCACCCCTCCACTTT. This codes for CASSQVHSGESPLHF. The chain has TRBV4-2 and TRBJ1-6; TRBD1 is a possible D gene (6 bases). CDR3 size: 15 residues. Germline V gene sequence: CDR1 LGHNA, CDR2 YNFKEQ. V gave up 1 base and J gave up 10 bases, with 14 bases separating them.